This TCR beta chain was identified during a study of T cell repertoires in cytomegalovirus infection. Study outcomes and limitations: HLA-C-restricted CMV-specific TCR beta clonotypes were dominant in the ex vivo response.

In the case of this clonotype: The antigen is not known.

V dropped 0 bases and J dropped 2; count of bases not matched to a gene: 5. CDR3 length: 16 amino acids. The germline V gene encodes CDR1 DFQATT and CDR2 SNEGSKA (reference sequence). A single record per CDR3 protein comes from TCRdb applying MiXCR to the reads. The sample lists 500,000 to 600,000 distinct CDR3 sequences, 15% to 20% occurring once. Sequencing was performed on CD8+ T cells from PBMCs. The sequence came from a human donor in good health (CMV status not recorded). Some clones in this sample may be carry-over from other donors' samples. The chain is built from TRBV20-1 and TRBJ2-7, with TRBD2 matching 12 bases. The CDR3 spells CSARDMRTSGAYEQYF. The CDR3 DNA reads TGCAGTGCTAGAGATATGCGGACTAGCGGGGCCTACGAGCAGTACTTC.